The 12 T cell receptor beta chains in this list originate from one sample, sequenced in a study of early T cells in non-severe SARS-CoV-2 infection. MiXCR, run by TCRdb on the 5' RACE reads, gives a single entry per CDR3 protein. This table has 30,000 to 45,000 distinct CDR3 sequences, 5.5% appearing once. Sequencing was performed on whole blood, taken at baseline. The receptors originated from an adult who was a healthcare worker with PCR-confirmed SARS-CoV-2 infection or an uninfected control (not recorded which).

This chain links TRBV29-1 with TRBJ2-4; possibly TRBD1 for D (5 bases). Germline values: CDR1 SQVTM, CDR2 ANQGSEA. CDR3 size: 14 residues. Trimming stripped 4 bases from V and 3 bases from J, with 13 bases between. The CDR3 sequence is CSVGNQGFKNIQYF. For the CDR3, the DNA is TGCAGCGTTGGAAATCAGGGATTCAAAAACATTCAGTACTTC. Together with reference TRBV29-1 and TRBJ2-4, the CDR3 gives the full variable domain: SAVISQKPSRDICQRGTSLTIQCQVDSQVTMMFWYRQQPGQSLTLIATANQGSEATYESGFVIDKFPISRPNLTFSTLTVSNMSPEDSSIYLCSVGNQGFKNIQYFGAGTRLSVL.

This clonotype occurred many times. The genes are TRBV4-1 and TRBJ1-4, with D perhaps TRBD1 (6 bases). Deletions cut 6 bases from V and 4 bases from J, with 18 bases between. The CDR3 is 16 residues long. In germline, CDR1 is MGHRA, CDR2 YSYEKL. The CDR3 reads CASSTTGLEGNEKLFF. Written as DNA, the CDR3 is TGCGCCAGCAGTACTACAGGGCTCGAGGGTAATGAAAAACTGTTTTTT.

This clonotype has a count of ten or more. The chain carries TRBV24-1 and TRBJ1-2; D ambiguous. V dropped 3 bases and J dropped 4 bases, with 20 bases sitting between them. From germline, CDR1 is KGHDR and CDR2 SFDVKD. This CDR3 spans 17 amino acids. The CDR3 spells CATSDPAGVGDFYGYTF. For the CDR3, the DNA is TGTGCCACCAGTGATCCGGCGGGAGTGGGCGACTTCTATGGCTACACCTTC.

This clonotype was recorded a few times. This chain uses TRBV2 with TRBJ2-4, with 13 bases matching TRBD2. The V gene's germline CDR1 is SNHLY and CDR2 FYNNEI. The V and J ends lost 3 bases and 3 bases, in that order; junction bases with no gene match: 11. This CDR3 has 19 amino acids. CDR3 sequence (DNA): TGTGCCAGCAGTGAGCGACTAGCGGGAGGCGTGATGGTCAAAAACATTCAGTACTTC. Protein sequence: CASSERLAGGVMVKNIQYF.

Note on this clonotype: A read error may be the cause here, since a much bigger clone is one base away. The chain couples TRBV27 to TRBJ2-1; D tentatively fits TRBD1 or TRBD2 (7 bases each). In germline, CDR1 is MNHEY, CDR2 SMNVEV (reference sequence). This CDR3 comprises 14 residues. The CDR3 reads CVSSRGGIWSEQFF. The CDR3 nucleotides read TGTGTCAGCAGCAGGGGGGGGATATGGAGTGAGCAGTTCTTC.

In this sample, this clonotype turned up many times. The chain employs TRBV5-1 and TRBJ2-5; D call uncertain. V was cut by 4 bases and J by 4 bases, with 17 bases left in between. The CDR3 is 15 residues long. Germline CDR1 is SGHRS and CDR2 is YFSETQ. As DNA, the CDR3 is TGCGCCAGCAGCCCCCGCCTTGGGCCGCGAGAGACCCAGTACTTC. Translating it yields CASSPRLGPRETQYF.

This clonotype appeared many times. For the CDR3, the DNA is TGTGCCAGCAGCTTTTATGTGGGGGAGCTGTTTTTT. This sequence encodes CASSFYVGELFF. The rearrangement links TRBV7-2 to TRBJ2-2; D uncertain. Trimming took 3 bases from V and 8 from J, leaving 7 bases between them. Looked up from germline, CDR1 is SGHTA and CDR2 is FQGNSA. CDR3 length: 12 amino acids.

With respect to this clonotype: The junction does not match germline at one end; this may be a read error. This chain links TRBV7-2 with TRBJ1-3; D ambiguous. Looked up from germline, CDR1 is SGHTA and CDR2 is FQGNSA. CDR3 length equals 13 residues. CDR3 residues: CDSSLNSGNTIYF. The CDR3 nucleotides are TGTGACAGCAGCTTGAACTCTGGAAACACCATATATTTT.

This clonotype showed up many times. In DNA, the CDR3 is TGCGCCAGCAGCCTTACAGGGGACTCCCTCGGCTACACCTTC. This gives the protein CASSLTGDSLGYTF. The rearrangement joins TRBV5-1 to TRBJ1-2, with 7 bases that match TRBD1. The CDR3 sequence is 14 residues long. V gave up 4 bases and J gave up 8 bases; unmatched junction bases: 11. Germline values: CDR1 SGHRS, CDR2 YFSETQ.

At least ten counts were recorded for this clonotype. V usage is TRBV6-5 and J usage is TRBJ1-5, with 8 positions matching TRBD1. The CDR3 extends over 13 amino acids. Germline lookup yields CDR1 MNHEY and CDR2 SVGAGI. V lost 5 bases to trimming and J lost 6 bases; unmatched junction nucleotides: 3. In DNA, the CDR3 is TGTGCCAGCAGTCGGACAGGGCGTCAGCCCCAGCATTTT. Protein sequence: CASSRTGRQPQHF.

This clonotype was picked up many times. The genes are TRBV6-2 or TRBV6-3 and TRBJ1-1; D call uncertain. Trimming left V 0 bases short and J 1 base short, with 6 bases between. The length of the CDR3 is 14 residues. The germline V gene encodes CDR1 MNHEY and CDR2 SVGEGT. Here the CDR3 reads CASSYSGRNTEAFF. CDR3 DNA: TGTGCCAGCAGTTACTCGGGCAGGAACACTGAAGCTTTCTTT.

In this sample, this clonotype turned up many times. The chain employs TRBV5-5 and TRBJ2-1; 8 bases match TRBD1. Trimming took 0 bases from V and 2 from J; bases not matched to a gene: 1. The CDR3 totals 15 residues. CDR1 SGHKS and CDR2 YYEKEE come from the germline V gene (reference sequence). CDR3 in DNA: TGTGCCAGCAGCTTGGGACAGGGGACCTACAATGAGCAGTTCTTC. Protein product: CASSLGQGTYNEQFF.